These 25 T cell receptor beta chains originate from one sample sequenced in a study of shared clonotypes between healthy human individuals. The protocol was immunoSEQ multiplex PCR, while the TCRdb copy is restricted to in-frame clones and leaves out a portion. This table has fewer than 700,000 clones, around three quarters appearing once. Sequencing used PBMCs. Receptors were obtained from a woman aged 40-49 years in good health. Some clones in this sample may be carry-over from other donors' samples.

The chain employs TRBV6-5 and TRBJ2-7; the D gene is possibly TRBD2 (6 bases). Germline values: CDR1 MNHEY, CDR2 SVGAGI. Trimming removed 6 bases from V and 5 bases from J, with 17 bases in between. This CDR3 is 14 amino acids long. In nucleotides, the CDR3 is TGTGCCAGCAGCCCGCAGCTAGCGAAAGACGAGCAGTACTTC. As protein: CASSPQLAKDEQYF.

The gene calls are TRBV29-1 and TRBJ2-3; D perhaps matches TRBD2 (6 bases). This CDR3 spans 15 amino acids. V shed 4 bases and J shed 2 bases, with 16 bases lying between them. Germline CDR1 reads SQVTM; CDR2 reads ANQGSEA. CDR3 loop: CSVVLAGGTTDTQYF. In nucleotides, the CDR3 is TGCAGCGTTGTATTGGCAGGAGGGACCACAGATACGCAGTATTTT.

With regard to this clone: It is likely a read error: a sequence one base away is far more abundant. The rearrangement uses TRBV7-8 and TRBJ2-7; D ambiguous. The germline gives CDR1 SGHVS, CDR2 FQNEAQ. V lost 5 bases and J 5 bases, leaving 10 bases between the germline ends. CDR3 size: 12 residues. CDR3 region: CASSPPGDEQYF. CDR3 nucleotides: TGTGCCAGCAGCCCCCCTGGGGACGAGCAGTACTTC.

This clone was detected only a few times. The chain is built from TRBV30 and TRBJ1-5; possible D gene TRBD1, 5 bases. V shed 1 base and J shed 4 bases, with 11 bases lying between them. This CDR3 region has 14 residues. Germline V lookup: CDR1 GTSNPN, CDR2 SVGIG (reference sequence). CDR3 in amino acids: CAWSEGQENQPQHF. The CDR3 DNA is TGTGCCTGGAGTGAGGGGCAGGAGAATCAGCCCCAGCATTTT.

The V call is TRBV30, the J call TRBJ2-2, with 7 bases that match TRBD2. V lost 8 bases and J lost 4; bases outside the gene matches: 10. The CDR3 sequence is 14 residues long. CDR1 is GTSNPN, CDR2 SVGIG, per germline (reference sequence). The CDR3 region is CAVGVAGGTGELFF. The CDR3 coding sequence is TGTGCCGTGGGAGTAGCGGGTGGCACCGGGGAGCTGTTTTTT.

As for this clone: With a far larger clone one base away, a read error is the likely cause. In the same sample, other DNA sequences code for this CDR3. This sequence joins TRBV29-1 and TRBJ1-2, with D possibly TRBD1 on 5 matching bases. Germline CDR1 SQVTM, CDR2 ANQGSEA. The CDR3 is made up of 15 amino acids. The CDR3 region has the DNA TGCAGCGTTAATGAGGACGGCGGGGGTAACTATGGCTATACCTTC. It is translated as CSVNEDGGGNYGYTF. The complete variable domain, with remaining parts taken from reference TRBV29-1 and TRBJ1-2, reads SAVISQKPSRDICQRGTSLTIQCQVDSQVTMMFWYRQQPGQSLTLIATANQGSEATYESGFVIDKFPISRPNLTFSTLTVSNMSPEDSSIYLCSVNEDGGGNYGYTFGSGTRLTVV.

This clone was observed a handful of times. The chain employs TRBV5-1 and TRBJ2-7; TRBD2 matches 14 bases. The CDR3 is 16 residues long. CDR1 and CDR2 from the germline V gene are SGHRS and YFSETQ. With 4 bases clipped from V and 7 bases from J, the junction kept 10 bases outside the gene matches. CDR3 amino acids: CASSRGLAGDKGEQYF. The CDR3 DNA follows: TGCGCCAGCAGCAGGGGACTAGCGGGAGATAAGGGGGAGCAGTACTTC.

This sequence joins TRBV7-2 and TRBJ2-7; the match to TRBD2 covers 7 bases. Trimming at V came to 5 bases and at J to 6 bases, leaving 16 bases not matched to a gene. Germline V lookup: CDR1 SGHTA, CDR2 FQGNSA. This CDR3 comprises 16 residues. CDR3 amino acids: CASSGDLWRGFPEQYF. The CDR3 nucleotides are TGTGCCAGCAGCGGAGACCTGTGGCGGGGGTTTCCCGAGCAGTACTTC.

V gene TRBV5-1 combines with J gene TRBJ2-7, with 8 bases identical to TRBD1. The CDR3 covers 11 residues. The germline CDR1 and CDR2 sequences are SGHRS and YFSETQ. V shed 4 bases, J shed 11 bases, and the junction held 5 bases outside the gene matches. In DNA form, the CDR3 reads TGCGCCAGCAGCGACCAGGGGGCTGAGTACTTC. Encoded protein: CASSDQGAEYF. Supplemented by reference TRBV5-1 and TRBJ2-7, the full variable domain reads KAGVTQTPRYLIKTRGQQVTLSCSPISGHRSVSWYQQTPGQGLQFLFEYFSETQRNKGNFPGRFSGRQFSNSRSEMNVSTLELGDSALYLCASSDQGAEYFGPGTRLTVT.

The chain's CDR3 is CATSRDFGELFF. CDR3 sequence (DNA): TGTGCCACCAGCAGAGATTTCGGGGAGCTGTTTTTT. This chain uses TRBV15 with TRBJ2-2, with D unclear. Deletions cut 0 bases from V and 7 bases from J, with 3 bases between. This CDR3 is built from 12 residues. Germline lookup yields CDR1 LNHNV and CDR2 YYDKDF (reference sequence).

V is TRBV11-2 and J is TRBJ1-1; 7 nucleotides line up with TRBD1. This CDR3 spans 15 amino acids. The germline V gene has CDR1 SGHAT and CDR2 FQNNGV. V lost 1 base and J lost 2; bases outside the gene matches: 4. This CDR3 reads CASSLGQGVNTEAFF. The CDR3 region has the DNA TGTGCCAGCAGCTTAGGCCAGGGGGTAAACACTGAAGCTTTCTTT.

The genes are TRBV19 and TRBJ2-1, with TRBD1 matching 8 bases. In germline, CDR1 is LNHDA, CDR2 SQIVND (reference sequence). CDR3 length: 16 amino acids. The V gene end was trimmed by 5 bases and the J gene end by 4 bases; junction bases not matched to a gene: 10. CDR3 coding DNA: TGTGCCAGTAGTGTATTACCGGGACAGGCGTACAATGAGCAGTTCTTC. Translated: CASSVLPGQAYNEQFF.

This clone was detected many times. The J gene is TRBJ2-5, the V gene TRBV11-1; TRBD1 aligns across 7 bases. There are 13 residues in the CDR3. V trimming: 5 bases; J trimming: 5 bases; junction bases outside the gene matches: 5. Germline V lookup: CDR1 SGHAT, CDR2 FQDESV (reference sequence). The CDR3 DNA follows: TGTGCCAGCAGCCGCCAACAGGGGGAGACCCAGTACTTC. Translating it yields CASSRQQGETQYF.

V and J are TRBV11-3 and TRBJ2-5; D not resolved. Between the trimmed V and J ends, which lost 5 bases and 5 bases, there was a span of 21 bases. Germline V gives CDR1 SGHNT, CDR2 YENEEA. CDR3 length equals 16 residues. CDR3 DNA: TGTGCCAGCAGCCCCGGTGGTACCCGGCTCAGTGAGACCCAGTACTTC. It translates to CASSPGGTRLSETQYF.

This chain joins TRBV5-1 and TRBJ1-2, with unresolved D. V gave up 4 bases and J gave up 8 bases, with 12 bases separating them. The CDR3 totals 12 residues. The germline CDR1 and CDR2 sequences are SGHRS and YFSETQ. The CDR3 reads CASSSPPKGYTF. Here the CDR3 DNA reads TGCGCCAGCAGCAGTCCCCCGAAAGGCTACACCTTC. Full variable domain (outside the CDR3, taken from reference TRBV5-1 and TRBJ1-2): KAGVTQTPRYLIKTRGQQVTLSCSPISGHRSVSWYQQTPGQGLQFLFEYFSETQRNKGNFPGRFSGRQFSNSRSEMNVSTLELGDSALYLCASSSPPKGYTFGSGTRLTVV.

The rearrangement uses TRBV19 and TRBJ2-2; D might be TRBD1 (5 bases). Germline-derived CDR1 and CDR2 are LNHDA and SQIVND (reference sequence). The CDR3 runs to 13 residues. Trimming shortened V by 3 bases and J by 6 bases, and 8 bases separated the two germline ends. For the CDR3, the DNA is TGTGCCAGTAGTATCCACAGGTCCGGGGAGCTGTTTTTT. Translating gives CASSIHRSGELFF. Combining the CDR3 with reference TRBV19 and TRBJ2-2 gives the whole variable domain DGGITQSPKYLFRKEGQNVTLSCEQNLNHDAMYWYRQDPGQGLRLIYYSQIVNDFQKGDIAEGYSVSREKKESFPLTVTSAQKNPTAFYLCASSIHRSGELFFGEGSRLTVL.

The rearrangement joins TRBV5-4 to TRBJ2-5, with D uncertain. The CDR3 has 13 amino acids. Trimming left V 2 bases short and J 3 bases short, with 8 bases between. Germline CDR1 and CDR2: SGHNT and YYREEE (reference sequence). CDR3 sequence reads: CASSFELEETQYF. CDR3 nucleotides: TGTGCCAGCAGCTTTGAATTGGAAGAGACCCAGTACTTC.

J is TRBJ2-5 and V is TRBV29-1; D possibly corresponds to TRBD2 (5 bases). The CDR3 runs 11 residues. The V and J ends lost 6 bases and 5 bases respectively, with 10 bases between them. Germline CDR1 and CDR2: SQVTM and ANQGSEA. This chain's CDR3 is CSVKWRETQYF. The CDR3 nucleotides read TGCAGCGTGAAATGGAGGGAGACCCAGTACTTC.

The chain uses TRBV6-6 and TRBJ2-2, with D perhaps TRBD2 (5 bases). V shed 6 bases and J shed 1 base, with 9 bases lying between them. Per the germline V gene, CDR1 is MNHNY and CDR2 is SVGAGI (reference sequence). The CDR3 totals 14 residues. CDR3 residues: CASRSGKNTGELFF. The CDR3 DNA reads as TGTGCCAGCAGATCCGGGAAGAACACCGGGGAGCTGTTTTTT.

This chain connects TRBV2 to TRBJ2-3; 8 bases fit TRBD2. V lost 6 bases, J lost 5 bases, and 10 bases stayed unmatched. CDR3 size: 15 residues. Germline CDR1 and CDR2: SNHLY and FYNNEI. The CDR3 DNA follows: TGTGCCAGCAGGGAGACTAGCGAGTACAGAGATACGCAGTATTTT. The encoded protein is CASRETSEYRDTQYF. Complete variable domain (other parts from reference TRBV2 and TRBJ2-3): EPEVTQTPSHQVTQMGQEVILRCVPISNHLYFYWYRQILGQKVEFLVSFYNNEISEKSEIFDDQFSVERPDGSNFTLKIRSTKLEDSAMYFCASRETSEYRDTQYFGPGTRLTVL.

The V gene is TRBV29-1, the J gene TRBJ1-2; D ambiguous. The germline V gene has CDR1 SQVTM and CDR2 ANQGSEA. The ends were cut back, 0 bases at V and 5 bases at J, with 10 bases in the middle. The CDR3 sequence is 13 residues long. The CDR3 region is CSVEDLGPYGYTF. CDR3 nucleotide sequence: TGCAGCGTTGAAGATCTTGGACCTTATGGCTACACCTTC.

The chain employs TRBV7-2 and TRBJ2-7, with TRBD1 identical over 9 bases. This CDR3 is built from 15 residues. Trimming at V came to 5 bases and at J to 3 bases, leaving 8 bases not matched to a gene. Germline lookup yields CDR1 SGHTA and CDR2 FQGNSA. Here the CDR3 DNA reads TGTGCCAGCAGCCCACACCCGGGACAGGGCTACGAGCAGTACTTC. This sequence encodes CASSPHPGQGYEQYF.

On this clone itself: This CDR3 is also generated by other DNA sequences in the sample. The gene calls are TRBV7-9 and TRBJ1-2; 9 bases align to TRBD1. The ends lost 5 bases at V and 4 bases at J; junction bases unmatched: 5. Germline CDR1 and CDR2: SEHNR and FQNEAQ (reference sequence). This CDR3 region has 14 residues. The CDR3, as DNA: TGTGCCAGCAGCCTCCTGGACAGGGGCTATGGCTACACCTTC. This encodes CASSLLDRGYGYTF.

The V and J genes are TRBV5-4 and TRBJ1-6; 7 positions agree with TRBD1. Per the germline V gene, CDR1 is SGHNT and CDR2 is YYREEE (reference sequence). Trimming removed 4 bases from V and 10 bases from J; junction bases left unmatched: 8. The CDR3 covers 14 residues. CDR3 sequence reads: CASSVKGGGSPLHF. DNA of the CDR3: TGTGCCAGCAGCGTCAAAGGGGGCGGGTCACCCCTCCACTTT.

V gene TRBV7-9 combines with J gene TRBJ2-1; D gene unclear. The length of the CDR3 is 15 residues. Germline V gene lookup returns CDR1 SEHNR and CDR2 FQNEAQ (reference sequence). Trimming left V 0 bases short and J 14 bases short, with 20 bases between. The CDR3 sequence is CASSLAHGDWEEKFF. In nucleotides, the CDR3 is TGTGCCAGCAGCTTAGCGCATGGGGATTGGGAAGAAAAGTTCTTC.